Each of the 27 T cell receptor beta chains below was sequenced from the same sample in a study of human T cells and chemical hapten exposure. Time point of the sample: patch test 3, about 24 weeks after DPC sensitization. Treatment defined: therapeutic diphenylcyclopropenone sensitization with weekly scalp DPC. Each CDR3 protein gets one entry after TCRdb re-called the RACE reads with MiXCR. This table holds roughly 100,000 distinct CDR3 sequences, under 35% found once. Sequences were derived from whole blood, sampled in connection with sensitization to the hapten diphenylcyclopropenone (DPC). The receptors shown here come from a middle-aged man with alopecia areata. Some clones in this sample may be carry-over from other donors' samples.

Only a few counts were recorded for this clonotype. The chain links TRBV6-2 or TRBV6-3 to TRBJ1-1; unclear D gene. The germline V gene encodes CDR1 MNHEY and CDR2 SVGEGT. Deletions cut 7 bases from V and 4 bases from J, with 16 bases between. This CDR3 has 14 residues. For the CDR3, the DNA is TGTGCCAGCAACCACGAGGGTCGGCGCACTGAAGCTTTCTTT. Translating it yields CASNHEGRRTEAFF.

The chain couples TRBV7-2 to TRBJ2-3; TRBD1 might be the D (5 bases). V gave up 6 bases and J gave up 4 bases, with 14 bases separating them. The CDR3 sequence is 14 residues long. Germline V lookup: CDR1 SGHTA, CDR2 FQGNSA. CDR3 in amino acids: CASSLLTVADTQYF. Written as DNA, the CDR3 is TGTGCCAGCAGTCTCTTGACAGTCGCAGATACGCAGTATTTT.

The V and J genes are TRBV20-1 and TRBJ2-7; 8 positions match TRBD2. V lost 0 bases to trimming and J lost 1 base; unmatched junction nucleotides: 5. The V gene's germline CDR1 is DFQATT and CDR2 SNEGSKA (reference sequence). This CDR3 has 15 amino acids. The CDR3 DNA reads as TGCAGTGCTAGAGATCAGCGGGAGAGGTCCTACGAGCAGTACTTC. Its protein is CSARDQRERSYEQYF.

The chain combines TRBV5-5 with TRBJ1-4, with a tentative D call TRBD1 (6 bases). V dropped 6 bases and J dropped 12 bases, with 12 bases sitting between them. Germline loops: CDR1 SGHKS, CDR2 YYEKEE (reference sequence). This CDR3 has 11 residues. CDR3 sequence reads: CASTSGTQLFF. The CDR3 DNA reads TGTGCCAGCACGTCCGGGACACAACTGTTTTTT.

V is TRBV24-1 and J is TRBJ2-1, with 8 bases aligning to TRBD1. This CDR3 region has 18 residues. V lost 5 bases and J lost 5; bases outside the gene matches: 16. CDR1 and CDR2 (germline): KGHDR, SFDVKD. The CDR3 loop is CATSALFLPGTGDNEQFF. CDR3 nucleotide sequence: TGTGCCACCAGTGCCTTATTTTTACCAGGGACAGGCGACAATGAGCAGTTCTTC.

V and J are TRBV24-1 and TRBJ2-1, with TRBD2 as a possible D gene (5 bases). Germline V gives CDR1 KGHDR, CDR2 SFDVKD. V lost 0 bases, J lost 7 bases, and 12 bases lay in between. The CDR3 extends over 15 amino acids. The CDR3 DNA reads TGTGCCACCAGTGATTTGAGGCGGTCGGGGAATGAGCAGTTCTTC. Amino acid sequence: CATSDLRRSGNEQFF.

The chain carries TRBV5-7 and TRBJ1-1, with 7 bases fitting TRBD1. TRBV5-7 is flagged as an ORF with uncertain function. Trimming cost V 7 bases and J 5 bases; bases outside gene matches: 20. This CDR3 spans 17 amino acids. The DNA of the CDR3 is TGTGCCAGCGTTTGTCCCCAGGACAGGAGCCCGGGGACTGAAGCTTTCTTT. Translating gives CASVCPQDRSPGTEAFF.

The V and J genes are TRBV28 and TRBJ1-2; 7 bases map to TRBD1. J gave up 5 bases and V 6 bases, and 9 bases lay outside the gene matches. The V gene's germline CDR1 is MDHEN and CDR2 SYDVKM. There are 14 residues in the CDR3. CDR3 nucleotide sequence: TGTGCCAGCAGGAGACAGGGACCCTTGTATGGCTACACCTTC. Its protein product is CASRRQGPLYGYTF.

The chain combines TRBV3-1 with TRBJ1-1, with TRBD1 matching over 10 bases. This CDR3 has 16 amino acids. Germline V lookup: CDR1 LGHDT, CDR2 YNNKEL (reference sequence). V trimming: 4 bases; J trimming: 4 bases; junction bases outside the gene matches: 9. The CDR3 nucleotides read TGTGCCAGCAGCCCTTGGGACAGGGGTTGTCGCACTGAAGCTTTCTTT. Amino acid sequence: CASSPWDRGCRTEAFF. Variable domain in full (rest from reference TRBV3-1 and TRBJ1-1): DTAVSQTPKYLVTQMGNDKSIKCEQNLGHDTMYWYKQDSKKFLKIMFSYNNKELIINETVPNRFSPKSPDKAHLNLHINSLELGDSAVYFCASSPWDRGCRTEAFFGQGTRLTVV.

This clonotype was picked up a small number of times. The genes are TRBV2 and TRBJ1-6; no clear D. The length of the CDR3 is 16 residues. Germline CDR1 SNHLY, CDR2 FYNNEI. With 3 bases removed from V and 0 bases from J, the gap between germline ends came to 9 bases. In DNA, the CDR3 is TGTGCCAGCAGTGAGGACGGTAGCTCCTATAATTCACCCCTCCACTTT. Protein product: CASSEDGSSYNSPLHF.

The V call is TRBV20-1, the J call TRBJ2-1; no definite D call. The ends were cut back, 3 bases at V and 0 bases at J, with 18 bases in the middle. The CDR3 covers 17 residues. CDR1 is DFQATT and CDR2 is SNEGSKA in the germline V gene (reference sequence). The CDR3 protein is CSASSNSRTPSYNEQFF. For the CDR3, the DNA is TGCAGTGCTAGCAGCAATTCTAGAACACCCTCCTACAATGAGCAGTTCTTC.

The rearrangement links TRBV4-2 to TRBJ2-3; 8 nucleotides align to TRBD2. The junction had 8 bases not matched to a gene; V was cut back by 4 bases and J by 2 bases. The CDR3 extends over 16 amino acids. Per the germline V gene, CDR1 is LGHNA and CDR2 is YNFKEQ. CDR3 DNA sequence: TGTGCCAGCAGCCCCCATAGCGGGATTTCCACAGATACGCAGTATTTT. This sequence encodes CASSPHSGISTDTQYF.

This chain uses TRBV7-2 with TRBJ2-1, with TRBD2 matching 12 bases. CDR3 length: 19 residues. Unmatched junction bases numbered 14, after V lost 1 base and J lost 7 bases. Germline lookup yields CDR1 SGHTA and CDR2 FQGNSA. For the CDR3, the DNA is TGTGCCAGCAGCTTAGTTGTCGCTCAGACTAGCGGGAGTAAGAATGAGCAGTTCTTC. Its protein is CASSLVVAQTSGSKNEQFF.

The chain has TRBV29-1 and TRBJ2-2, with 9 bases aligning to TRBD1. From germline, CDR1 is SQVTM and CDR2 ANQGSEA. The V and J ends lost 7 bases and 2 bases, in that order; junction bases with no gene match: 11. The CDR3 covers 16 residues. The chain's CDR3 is CSATKPGQGNTGELFF. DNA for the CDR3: TGCAGCGCGACAAAACCGGGACAGGGTAACACCGGGGAGCTGTTTTTT.

CDR3 sequence reads: CASSVGTSGSMVEQYF. CDR3 nucleotide sequence: TGTGCCAGCAGCGTAGGGACTAGCGGGAGTATGGTGGAGCAGTACTTC. This chain connects TRBV9 to TRBJ2-7, with 13 nucleotides matching TRBD2. CDR1 and CDR2 (germline): SGDLS, YYNGEE. The V and J ends lost 0 bases and 7 bases, in that order; junction bases with no gene match: 7. This CDR3 is 16 amino acids long.

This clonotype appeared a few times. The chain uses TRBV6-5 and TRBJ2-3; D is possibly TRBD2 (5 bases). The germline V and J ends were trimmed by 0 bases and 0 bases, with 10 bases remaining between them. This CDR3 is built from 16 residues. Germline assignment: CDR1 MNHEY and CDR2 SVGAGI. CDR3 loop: CASSYSWGASTDTQYF. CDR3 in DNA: TGTGCCAGCAGTTACTCTTGGGGAGCTAGCACAGATACGCAGTATTTT.

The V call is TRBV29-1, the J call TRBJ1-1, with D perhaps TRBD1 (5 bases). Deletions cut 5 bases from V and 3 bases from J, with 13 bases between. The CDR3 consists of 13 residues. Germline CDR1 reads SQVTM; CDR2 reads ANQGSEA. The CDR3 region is CSVSHTGDTEAFF. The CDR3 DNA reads TGCAGCGTTTCTCACACGGGGGACACTGAAGCTTTCTTT.

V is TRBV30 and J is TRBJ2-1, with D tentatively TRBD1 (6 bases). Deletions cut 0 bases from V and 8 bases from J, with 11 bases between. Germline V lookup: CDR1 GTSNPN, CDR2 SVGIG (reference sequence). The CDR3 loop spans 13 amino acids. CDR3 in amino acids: CAWSVGGTYEQFF. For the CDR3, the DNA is TGTGCCTGGAGTGTAGGGGGAACTTATGAGCAGTTCTTC.

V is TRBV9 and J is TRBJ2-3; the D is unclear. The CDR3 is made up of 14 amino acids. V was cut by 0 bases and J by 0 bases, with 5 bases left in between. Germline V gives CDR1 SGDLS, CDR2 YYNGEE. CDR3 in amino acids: CASSVDQSTDTQYF. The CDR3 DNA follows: TGTGCCAGCAGCGTAGACCAGAGCACAGATACGCAGTATTTT.

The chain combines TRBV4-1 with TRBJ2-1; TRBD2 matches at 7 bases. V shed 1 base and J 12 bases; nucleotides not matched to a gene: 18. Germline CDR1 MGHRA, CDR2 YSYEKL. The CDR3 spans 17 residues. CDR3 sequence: CASSQASAGAFRKGQFF. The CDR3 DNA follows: TGCGCCAGCAGCCAAGCAAGTGCGGGAGCTTTTCGTAAAGGGCAGTTCTTC.

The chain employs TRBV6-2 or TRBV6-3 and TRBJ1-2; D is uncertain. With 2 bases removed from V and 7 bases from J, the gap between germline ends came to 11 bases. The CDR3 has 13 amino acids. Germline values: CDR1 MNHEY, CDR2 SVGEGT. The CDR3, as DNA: TGTGCCAGCAGTTACGGGAGGGCCGGTGGCTACACCTTC. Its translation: CASSYGRAGGYTF.

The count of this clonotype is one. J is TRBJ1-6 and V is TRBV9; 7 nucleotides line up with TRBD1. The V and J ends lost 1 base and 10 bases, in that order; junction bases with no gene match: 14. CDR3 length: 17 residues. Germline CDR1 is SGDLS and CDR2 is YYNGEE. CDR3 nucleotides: TGTGCCAGCAGCGTATGGGCAGGGGGTCGTTTGGGCTCACCCCTCCACTTT. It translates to CASSVWAGGRLGSPLHF.

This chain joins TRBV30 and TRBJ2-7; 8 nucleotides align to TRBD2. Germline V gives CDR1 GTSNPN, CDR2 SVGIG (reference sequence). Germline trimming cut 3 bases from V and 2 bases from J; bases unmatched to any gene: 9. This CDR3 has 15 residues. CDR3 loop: CAWSPGLAGPYEQYF. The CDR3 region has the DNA TGTGCCTGGAGCCCCGGATTAGCGGGACCCTACGAGCAGTACTTC.

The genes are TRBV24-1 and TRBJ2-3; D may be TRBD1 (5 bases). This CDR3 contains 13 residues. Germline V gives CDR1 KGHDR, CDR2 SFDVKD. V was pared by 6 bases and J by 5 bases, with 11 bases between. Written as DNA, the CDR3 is TGTGCCACCAGTCCCGGCAGGGAAGATACGCAGTATTTT. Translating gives CATSPGREDTQYF.

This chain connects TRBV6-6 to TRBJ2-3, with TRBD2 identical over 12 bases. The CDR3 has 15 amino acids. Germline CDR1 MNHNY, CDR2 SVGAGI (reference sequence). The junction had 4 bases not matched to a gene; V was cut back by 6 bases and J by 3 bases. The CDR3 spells CASRTGTSGTDTQYF. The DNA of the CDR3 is TGTGCCAGCAGAACCGGGACTAGCGGGACAGATACGCAGTATTTT.

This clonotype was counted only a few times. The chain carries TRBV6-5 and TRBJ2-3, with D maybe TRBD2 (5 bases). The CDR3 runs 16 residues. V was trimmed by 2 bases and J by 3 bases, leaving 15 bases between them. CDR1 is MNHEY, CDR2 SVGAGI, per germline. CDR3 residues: CASSYAGGPGTDTQYF. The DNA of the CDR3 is TGTGCCAGCAGTTACGCGGGCGGCCCCGGGACAGATACGCAGTATTTT.

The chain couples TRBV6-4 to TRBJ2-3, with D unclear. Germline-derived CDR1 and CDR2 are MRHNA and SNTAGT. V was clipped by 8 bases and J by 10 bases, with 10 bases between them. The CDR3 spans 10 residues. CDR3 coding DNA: TGTGCCAGCTTCGAAGTCCCGCAGTATTTT. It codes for CASFEVPQYF.